This entry features one TCR beta chain sequence. The antigen is not known. The data stem from a study of molecular identifiers for immune sequencing clone quantification. The study, taken as a whole, reports: Clonotypes surpassing 20 RNA copies contained over 99% of effector molecules, versus under 1% in naive cells.

One entry per CDR3 protein, called by TCRdb with MiXCR from the PCR reads. Of hundreds of thousands of distinct CDR3 sequences in the sample, about 22% were seen once. Germline lookup yields CDR1 SGHNT and CDR2 YENEEA. The germline V and J ends were trimmed by 4 bases and 1 base, with 14 bases remaining between them. The CDR3 covers 16 residues. Sequenced material: naive CD8+ T cells from blood, with Jurkat cell RNA spiked in. The subset is: FACS-sorted CD8+CD4-CCR7+CD45RA+ naive T cells. The rearrangement uses TRBV11-3 and TRBJ2-4, with D perhaps matching TRBD1 or TRBD2 (5 bases each). The clonotype comes from a human donor in good health. Some libraries in this study had Jurkat cell RNA spiked in. This CDR3 reads CASSYARGVAKNIQYF. The CDR3 bases are TGTGCCAGCAGCTACGCGCGAGGGGTGGCCAAAAACATTCAGTACTTC.